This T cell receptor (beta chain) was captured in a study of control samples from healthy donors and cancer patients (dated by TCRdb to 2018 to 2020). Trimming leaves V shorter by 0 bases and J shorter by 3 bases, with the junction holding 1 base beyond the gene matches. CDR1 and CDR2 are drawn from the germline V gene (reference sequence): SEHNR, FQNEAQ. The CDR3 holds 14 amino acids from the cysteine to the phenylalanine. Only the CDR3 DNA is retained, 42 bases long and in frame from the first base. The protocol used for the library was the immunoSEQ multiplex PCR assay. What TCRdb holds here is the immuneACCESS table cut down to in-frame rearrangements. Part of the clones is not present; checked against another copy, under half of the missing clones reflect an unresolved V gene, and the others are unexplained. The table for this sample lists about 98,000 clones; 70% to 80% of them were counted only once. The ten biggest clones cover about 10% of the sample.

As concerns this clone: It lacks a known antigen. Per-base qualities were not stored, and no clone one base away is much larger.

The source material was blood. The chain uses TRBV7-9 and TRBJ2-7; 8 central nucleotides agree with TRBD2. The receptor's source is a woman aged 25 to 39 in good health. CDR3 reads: CASSLAGGDYEQYF. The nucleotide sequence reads TGTGCCAGCAGCTTAGCCGGGGGGGACTACGAGCAGTACTTC.